The rows below give T cell receptor beta chains drawn from one sample of a study of blood T cell repertoires in COVID-19. Assay used: immunoSEQ multiplex PCR; TCRdb lists only in-frame clones, some missing. The table includes a few hundred thousand clones, less than 90% detected once. The material sequenced was peripheral blood. The receptor set was obtained from a woman between 50 and 59 years old with acute or convalescent COVID-19. Both conserved end residues are part of each CDR3. A D gene is named only where the DNA matches it firmly. Clone size, where shown, is once, few, many, or a class for clones that have expanded.

size: -
V: TRBV7-8
J: TRBJ1-5
D: -
CDR3: CASSLGGRGNQPQHF
DNA: TGTGCCAGCAGCTTAGGGGGGCGAGGCAATCAGCCCCAGCATTTT

size: -
V: TRBV10-3
J: TRBJ2-3
D: TRBD2
CDR3: CAIRLAGGVSDTQYF
DNA: TGTGCCATCAGACTAGCGGGGGGGGTCTCAGATACGCAGTATTTT

size: -
V: TRBV12-3/TRBV12-4
J: TRBJ2-1
D: -
CDR3: CASSLGLTMEFF
DNA: TGTGCCAGCAGCCTGGGACTCACGATGGAGTTCTTC

size: -
V: TRBV19
J: TRBJ1-2
D: -
CDR3: CASSIAGTSNYGYTF
DNA: TGTGCCAGTAGTATCGCGGGAACCTCTAACTATGGCTACACCTTC

size: -
V: TRBV4-3
J: TRBJ1-2
D: -
CDR3: CASSQDRDIHGYTF
DNA: TGCGCCAGCAGCCAAGACCGGGACATTCATGGCTACACCTTC

size: -
V: TRBV7-2
J: TRBJ1-1
D: -
CDR3: CASSLGGAQNTEAFF
DNA: TGTGCCAGCAGCTTAGGCGGGGCCCAGAACACTGAAGCTTTCTTT

size: -
V: TRBV9
J: TRBJ2-6
D: TRBD1
CDR3: CASSPRLRRQGAYGANVLTF
DNA: TGTGCCAGCAGCCCTCGCTTGAGGAGACAGGGGGCGTATGGGGCCAACGTCCTGACTTTC

size: -
V: TRBV5-1
J: TRBJ1-4
D: -
CDR3: CASSAQAGSNEKLFF
DNA: TGCGCCAGCAGCGCTCAGGCAGGGTCCAATGAAAAACTGTTTTTT

size: -
V: TRBV19
J: TRBJ2-2
D: -
CDR3: CASSIEGVWAGELFF
DNA: TGTGCCAGTAGTATTGAGGGAGTTTGGGCCGGGGAGCTGTTTTTT

size: -
V: TRBV6-5
J: TRBJ2-5
D: TRBD1
CDR3: CASSRQGLETQYF
DNA: TGTGCCAGCAGCCGACAGGGTCTGGAGACCCAGTACTTC

size: -
V: TRBV24-1
J: TRBJ2-7
D: -
CDR3: CATSDLWQAAYEQYF
DNA: TGTGCCACCAGTGATTTGTGGCAGGCCGCCTACGAGCAGTACTTC

size: few
V: TRBV5-1
J: TRBJ1-1
D: -
CDR3: CASSLTDKNTEAFF
DNA: TGCGCCAGCAGCCTGACGGACAAGAACACTGAAGCTTTCTTT

size: -
V: TRBV9
J: TRBJ2-1
D: -
CDR3: CASSVGGQPYNEQFF
DNA: TGTGCCAGCAGCGTAGGAGGGCAGCCCTACAATGAGCAGTTCTTC

size: -
V: TRBV14
J: TRBJ2-1
D: TRBD1
CDR3: CASSQVGGKKNEQFF
DNA: TGTGCCAGCAGCCAGGTAGGGGGCAAAAAGAATGAGCAGTTCTTC

size: -
V: TRBV5-6
J: TRBJ2-5
D: -
CDR3: CASSHGRQETQYF
DNA: TGTGCCAGCAGCCACGGCAGGCAAGAGACCCAGTACTTC

size: few
V: TRBV7-2
J: TRBJ2-4
D: TRBD2
CDR3: CASSRTTSGENIQYF
DNA: TGTGCCAGCAGCCGGACTACTAGCGGGGAAAACATTCAGTACTTC

size: -
V: TRBV6-6
J: TRBJ1-3
D: -
CDR3: CASIISGDGNTIYF
DNA: TGTGCCAGCATAATATCGGGGGACGGAAACACCATATATTTT

size: -
V: TRBV5-6
J: TRBJ2-2
D: TRBD1
CDR3: CASSRRGQYTGELFF
DNA: TGTGCCAGCAGCCGAAGGGGGCAATACACCGGGGAGCTGTTTTTT

size: -
V: TRBV11-3
J: TRBJ2-1
D: TRBD2
CDR3: CASSLGLAPNSGNEQFF
DNA: TGTGCCAGCAGCTTAGGACTAGCGCCGAACTCGGGGAATGAGCAGTTCTTC

size: -
V: TRBV11-2
J: TRBJ2-3
D: TRBD2
CDR3: CASSLYSGVPTDTQYF
DNA: TGTGCCAGCAGCCTATATAGCGGGGTCCCCACAGATACGCAGTATTTT

size: -
V: TRBV11-2
J: TRBJ1-4
D: TRBD1
CDR3: CASSFQGGKDEKLFF
DNA: TGTGCCAGCAGCTTTCAGGGGGGTAAAGATGAAAAACTGTTTTTT

size: -
V: TRBV5-1
J: TRBJ2-5
D: -
CDR3: CASSYGLYQETQYF
DNA: TGCGCCAGCAGCTACGGACTTTACCAAGAGACCCAGTACTTC

size: -
V: TRBV21-1
J: TRBJ2-1
D: -
CDR3: CASSTPSGRLYNEQFF
DNA: TGTGCCAGCAGCACTCCTAGCGGGCGTCTCTACAATGAGCAGTTCTTC

size: -
V: TRBV18
J: TRBJ2-2
D: -
CDR3: CASSPPYQGTYTGELFF
DNA: TGTGCCAGCTCACCCCCTTATCAGGGAACCTACACCGGGGAGCTGTTTTTT

size: -
V: TRBV6-5
J: TRBJ1-1
D: -
CDR3: CASRDQGNEAFF
DNA: TGTGCCAGCAGAGACCAGGGTAATGAAGCTTTCTTT

size: -
V: TRBV13
J: TRBJ2-1
D: -
CDR3: CASSLDAGAVPDEQFF
DNA: TGTGCCAGCAGCTTAGACGCGGGGGCGGTTCCGGATGAGCAGTTCTTC

size: -
V: TRBV7-9
J: TRBJ2-5
D: -
CDR3: CASSLIGGGETQYF
DNA: TGTGCCAGCAGCTTAATCGGGGGTGGGGAGACCCAGTACTTC

size: few
V: TRBV30
J: TRBJ2-1
D: TRBD2
CDR3: CAWSTGLAGGRLDNEQFF
DNA: TGTGCCTGGAGTACCGGACTAGCGGGGGGGCGGCTCGACAATGAGCAGTTCTTC

size: -
V: TRBV5-1
J: TRBJ2-5
D: TRBD2
CDR3: CASSAGTSETQYF
DNA: TGCGCCAGCAGCGCTGGGACTAGCGAGACCCAGTACTTC

size: -
V: TRBV6-5
J: TRBJ1-5
D: -
CDR3: CASSSWGGPQHF
DNA: TGTGCCAGCAGCTCCTGGGGGGGGCCCCAGCATTTT

size: -
V: TRBV7-9
J: TRBJ2-3
D: TRBD2
CDR3: CASSLGLAGADTQYF
DNA: TGTGCCAGCAGTTTAGGACTAGCTGGGGCAGATACGCAGTATTTT

size: -
V: TRBV3-1/TRBV3-2
J: TRBJ2-1
D: TRBD1
CDR3: CASSQGTGNRQFF
DNA: TGTGCCAGCAGCCAAGGGACAGGGAATAGGCAGTTCTTC

size: once
V: TRBV6-6
J: TRBJ2-7
D: TRBD1
CDR3: CASSRKTGGSYEQYF
DNA: TGTGCCAGCAGTCGAAAGACAGGGGGATCCTACGAGCAGTACTTC

size: -
V: TRBV3-1/TRBV3-2
J: TRBJ2-5
D: TRBD2
CDR3: CASSQGPGLAGGQTQYF
DNA: TGTGCCAGCAGCCAAGGGCCCGGACTAGCGGGGGGACAGACCCAGTACTTC

size: -
V: TRBV29-1
J: TRBJ2-5
D: -
CDR3: CSVAWGVQETQYF
DNA: TGCAGCGTTGCGTGGGGCGTCCAAGAGACCCAGTACTTC

size: few
V: TRBV29-1
J: TRBJ1-2
D: -
CDR3: CSVQGHYGYTF
DNA: TGCAGCGTTCAGGGGCACTATGGCTACACCTTC

size: once
V: TRBV9
J: TRBJ1-2
D: -
CDR3: CASSPGYGYTF
DNA: TGTGCCAGCAGCCCGGGCTATGGCTACACCTTC

size: -
V: TRBV5-8
J: TRBJ2-7
D: TRBD1
CDR3: CASSRQGPSYEQYF
DNA: TGTGCCAGCAGCCGACAGGGACCCAGCTACGAGCAGTACTTC

size: -
V: TRBV18
J: TRBJ2-1
D: TRBD2
CDR3: CASSPSGRTYNEQFF
DNA: TGTGCCAGCTCACCTAGCGGGAGAACCTACAATGAGCAGTTCTTC

size: -
V: TRBV27
J: TRBJ1-1
D: -
CDR3: CASSLQGGTEAFF
DNA: TGTGCCAGCAGCTTACAGGGAGGTACTGAAGCTTTCTTT

size: -
V: TRBV3-1/TRBV3-2
J: TRBJ1-3
D: -
CDR3: CASSQVQGWAGNTIYF
DNA: TGTGCCAGCAGCCAAGTTCAGGGGTGGGCTGGAAACACCATATATTTT

size: -
V: TRBV29-1
J: TRBJ1-1
D: -
CDR3: CSVGRTANTEAFF
DNA: TGCAGCGTGGGTCGGACAGCGAACACTGAAGCTTTCTTT

size: -
V: TRBV27
J: TRBJ2-7
D: -
CDR3: CASSSGAYEQYF
DNA: TGTGCCAGCAGTTCCGGTGCCTACGAGCAGTACTTC

size: -
V: TRBV28
J: TRBJ2-7
D: -
CDR3: CASSFAGTYEQYF
DNA: TGTGCCAGCAGTTTTGCAGGTACCTACGAGCAGTACTTC

size: -
V: TRBV5-1
J: TRBJ2-1
D: TRBD2
CDR3: CASSLSLAGGGNNEQFF
DNA: TGCGCCAGCAGCTTGAGTTTGGCGGGAGGGGGGAACAATGAGCAGTTCTTC

size: -
V: TRBV29-1
J: TRBJ1-5
D: TRBD1
CDR3: CSVGQGVNQPQHF
DNA: TGCAGCGTTGGACAGGGCGTCAATCAGCCCCAGCATTTT

size: -
V: TRBV5-6
J: TRBJ1-6
D: -
CDR3: CASSLTGSGSPLHF
DNA: TGTGCCAGCAGCTTGACAGGGAGCGGATCACCCCTCCACTTT

size: once
V: TRBV2
J: TRBJ2-7
D: -
CDR3: CASGSDIYEQYF
DNA: TGTGCCAGCGGATCGGACATCTACGAGCAGTACTTC

size: -
V: TRBV9
J: TRBJ2-7
D: -
CDR3: CASSVGTGFYEQYF
DNA: TGTGCCAGCAGCGTAGGGACGGGGTTCTACGAGCAGTACTTC

size: -
V: TRBV6-6
J: TRBJ1-5
D: -
CDR3: CASANAGRSNQPQHF
DNA: TGTGCCAGCGCGAACGCCGGGAGGAGCAATCAGCCCCAGCATTTT

size: -
V: TRBV18
J: TRBJ2-7
D: -
CDR3: CASSPSESNEQYF
DNA: TGTGCCAGCTCACCTAGTGAGAGTAACGAGCAGTACTTC

size: -
V: TRBV18
J: TRBJ2-5
D: TRBD1
CDR3: CASSWGQQETQYF
DNA: TGTGCCAGCTCATGGGGACAGCAAGAGACCCAGTACTTC

size: -
V: TRBV5-4
J: TRBJ2-2
D: -
CDR3: CASSLKWEVLNTGELFF
DNA: TGTGCCAGCAGCTTGAAGTGGGAGGTACTGAACACCGGGGAGCTGTTTTTT

size: -
V: TRBV19
J: TRBJ2-1
D: TRBD2
CDR3: CASSISGSQHEQFF
DNA: TGTGCCAGTAGTATCAGCGGGAGTCAGCATGAGCAGTTCTTC

size: -
V: TRBV9
J: TRBJ2-5
D: -
CDR3: CASSAYPKETQYF
DNA: TGTGCCAGCAGCGCCTATCCAAAAGAGACCCAGTACTTC